This TCR beta chain was retrieved from a study of T cell repertoires in cytomegalovirus infection. Germline V gene data show CDR1 as MNHNS and CDR2 as SASEGT. CDR3 length: 14 amino acids. V shed 5 bases and J 1 base; nucleotides not matched to a gene: 5. TCRdb called the reads again in MiXCR, with one record for every CDR3 protein. The sample records roughly 77,000 distinct CDR3 sequences, around 3.8% being singletons. The table lists this clonotype with many counts. The genes are TRBV6-1 and TRBJ2-7, with 7 positions matching TRBD2. The specimen was PBMCs. The sequence came from a human donor in good health (CMV status not recorded). Some clones in this sample may be carry-over from other donors' samples. The CDR3 nucleotides read TGTGCCAGCAGTCGACTAGCCGTGTCCTACGAGCAGTACTTC. Its protein is CASSRLAVSYEQYF.